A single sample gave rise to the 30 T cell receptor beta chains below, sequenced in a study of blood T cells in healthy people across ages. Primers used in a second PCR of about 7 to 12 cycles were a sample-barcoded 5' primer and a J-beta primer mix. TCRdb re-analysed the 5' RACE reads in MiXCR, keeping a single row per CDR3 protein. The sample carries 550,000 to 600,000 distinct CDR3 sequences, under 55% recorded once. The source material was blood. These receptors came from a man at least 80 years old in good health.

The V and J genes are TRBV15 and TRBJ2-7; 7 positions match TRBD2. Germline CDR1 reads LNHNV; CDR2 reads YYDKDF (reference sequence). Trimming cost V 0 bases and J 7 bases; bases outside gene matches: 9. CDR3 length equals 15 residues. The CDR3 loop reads CATSRDGLAVGEQYF. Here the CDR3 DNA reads TGTGCCACCAGCAGAGATGGGCTAGCGGTAGGTGAGCAGTACTTC.

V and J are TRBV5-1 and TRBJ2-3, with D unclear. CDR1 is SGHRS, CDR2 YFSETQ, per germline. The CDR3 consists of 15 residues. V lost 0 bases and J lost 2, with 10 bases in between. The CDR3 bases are TGCGCCAGCAGCTTGGACACCTCTGACACAGATACGCAGTATTTT. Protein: CASSLDTSDTDTQYF.

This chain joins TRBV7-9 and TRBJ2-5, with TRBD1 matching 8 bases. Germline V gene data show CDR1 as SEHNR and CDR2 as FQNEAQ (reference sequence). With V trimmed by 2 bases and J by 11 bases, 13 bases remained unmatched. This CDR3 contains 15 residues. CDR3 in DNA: TGTGCCAGCAGCTTACGGCAGGGGGCTATCGATGAGCAGTACTTC. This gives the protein CASSLRQGAIDEQYF.

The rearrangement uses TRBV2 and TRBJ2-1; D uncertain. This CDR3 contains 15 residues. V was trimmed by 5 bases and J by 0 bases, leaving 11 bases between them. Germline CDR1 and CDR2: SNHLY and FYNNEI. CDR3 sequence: CASSLHSSSYNEQFF. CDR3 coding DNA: TGTGCCAGCAGTCTCCACAGTAGCTCCTACAATGAGCAGTTCTTC.

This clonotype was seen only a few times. CDR3 amino acids: CASSQRLAGGSQETQYF. The CDR3 DNA reads as TGTGCCAGCAGCCAGAGACTAGCGGGAGGGAGCCAAGAGACCCAGTACTTC. This chain connects TRBV3-1 to TRBJ2-5, with 14 bases lining up with TRBD2. V gave up 3 bases and J gave up 1 base; unmatched junction bases: 4. The CDR3 is made up of 17 amino acids. Germline CDR1 LGHDT, CDR2 YNNKEL (reference sequence).

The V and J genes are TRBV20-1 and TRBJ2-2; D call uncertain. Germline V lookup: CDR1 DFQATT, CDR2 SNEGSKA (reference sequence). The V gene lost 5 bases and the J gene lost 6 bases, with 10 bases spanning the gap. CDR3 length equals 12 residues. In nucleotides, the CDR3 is TGCAGTGCTCCGATTGGGGCCGGGGAGCTGTTTTTT. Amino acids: CSAPIGAGELFF.

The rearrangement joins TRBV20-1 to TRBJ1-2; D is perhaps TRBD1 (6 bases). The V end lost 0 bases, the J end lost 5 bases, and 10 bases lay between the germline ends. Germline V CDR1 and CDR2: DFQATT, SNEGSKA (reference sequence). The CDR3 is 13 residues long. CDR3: CSARDGGGYGYTF. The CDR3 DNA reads TGCAGTGCTAGAGATGGGGGCGGGTATGGCTACACCTTC.

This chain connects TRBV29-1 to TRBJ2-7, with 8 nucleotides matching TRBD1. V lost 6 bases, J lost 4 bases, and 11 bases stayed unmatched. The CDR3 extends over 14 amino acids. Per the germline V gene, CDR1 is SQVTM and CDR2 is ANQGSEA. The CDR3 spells CSVGQGVSLYEQYF. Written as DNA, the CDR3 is TGCAGCGTAGGACAGGGAGTGTCGTTGTACGAGCAGTACTTC.

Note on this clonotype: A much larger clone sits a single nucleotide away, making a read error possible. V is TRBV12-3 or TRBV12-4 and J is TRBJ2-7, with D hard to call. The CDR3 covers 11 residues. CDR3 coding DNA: TGTGCCAGCAGTGACTTCTACGGGCAGTACTTC. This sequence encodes CASSDFYGQYF.

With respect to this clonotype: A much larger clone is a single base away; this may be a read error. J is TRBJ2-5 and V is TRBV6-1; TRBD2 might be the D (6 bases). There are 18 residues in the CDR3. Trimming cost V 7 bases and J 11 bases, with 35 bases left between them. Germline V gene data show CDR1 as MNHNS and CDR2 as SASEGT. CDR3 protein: CASTYTRTGTLSYNEQYF. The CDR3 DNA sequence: TGTGCCAGCACCTATACACGTACCGGGACTCTCTCCTACAATGAGCAGTACTTC.

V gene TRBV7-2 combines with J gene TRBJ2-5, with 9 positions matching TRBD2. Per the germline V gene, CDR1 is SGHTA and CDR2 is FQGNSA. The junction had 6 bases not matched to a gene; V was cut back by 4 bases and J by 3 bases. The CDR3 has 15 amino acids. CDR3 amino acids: CASSSTGTSKETQYF. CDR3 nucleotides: TGTGCCAGCAGCTCCACCGGGACTAGCAAAGAGACCCAGTACTTC.

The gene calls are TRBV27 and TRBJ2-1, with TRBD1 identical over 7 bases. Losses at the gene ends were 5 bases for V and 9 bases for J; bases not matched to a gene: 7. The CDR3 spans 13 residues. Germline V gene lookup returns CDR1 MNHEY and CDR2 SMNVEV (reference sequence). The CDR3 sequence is CASSLLTGVEQFF. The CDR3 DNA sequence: TGTGCCAGCAGTCTATTAACAGGGGTTGAGCAGTTCTTC.

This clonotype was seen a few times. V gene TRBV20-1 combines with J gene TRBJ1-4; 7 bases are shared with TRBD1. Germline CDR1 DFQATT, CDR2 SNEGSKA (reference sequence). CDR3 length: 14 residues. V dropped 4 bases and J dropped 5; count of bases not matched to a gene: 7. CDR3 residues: CSATRTGQNEKLFF. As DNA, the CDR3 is TGCAGTGCTACAAGGACAGGACAAAATGAAAAACTGTTTTTT.

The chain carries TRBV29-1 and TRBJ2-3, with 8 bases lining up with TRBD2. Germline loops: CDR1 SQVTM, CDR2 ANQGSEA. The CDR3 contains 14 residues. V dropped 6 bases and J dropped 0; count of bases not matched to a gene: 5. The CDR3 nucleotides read TGCAGCGTCCGCAGCGGGAGTAGCACAGATACGCAGTATTTT. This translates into CSVRSGSSTDTQYF.

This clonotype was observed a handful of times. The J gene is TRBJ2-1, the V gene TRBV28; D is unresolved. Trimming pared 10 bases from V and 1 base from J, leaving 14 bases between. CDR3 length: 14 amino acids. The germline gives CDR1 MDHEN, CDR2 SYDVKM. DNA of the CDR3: TGTGCCATAGAAAGAGGAAGGTCCTACAATGAGCAGTTCTTC. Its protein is CAIERGRSYNEQFF.

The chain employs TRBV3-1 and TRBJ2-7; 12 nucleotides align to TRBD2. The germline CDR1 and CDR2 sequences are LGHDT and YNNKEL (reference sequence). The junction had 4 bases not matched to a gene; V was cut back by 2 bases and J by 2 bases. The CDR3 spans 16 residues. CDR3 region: CASSQHGLAGPYEQYF. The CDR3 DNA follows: TGTGCCAGCAGCCAACACGGACTAGCGGGACCCTACGAGCAGTACTTC.

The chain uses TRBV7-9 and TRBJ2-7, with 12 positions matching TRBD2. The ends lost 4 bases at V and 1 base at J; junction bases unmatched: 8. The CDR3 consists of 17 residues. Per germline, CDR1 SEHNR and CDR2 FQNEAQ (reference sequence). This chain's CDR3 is CASSSTSGSLPSYEQYF. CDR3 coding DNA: TGTGCCAGCAGCTCGACTAGCGGGAGCTTACCATCCTACGAGCAGTACTTC. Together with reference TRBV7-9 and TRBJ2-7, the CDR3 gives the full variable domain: DTGVSQNPRHKITKRGQNVTFRCDPISEHNRLYWYRQTLGQGPEFLTYFQNEAQLEKSRLLSDRFSAERPKGSFSTLEIQRTEQGDSAMYLCASSSTSGSLPSYEQYFGPGTRLTVT.

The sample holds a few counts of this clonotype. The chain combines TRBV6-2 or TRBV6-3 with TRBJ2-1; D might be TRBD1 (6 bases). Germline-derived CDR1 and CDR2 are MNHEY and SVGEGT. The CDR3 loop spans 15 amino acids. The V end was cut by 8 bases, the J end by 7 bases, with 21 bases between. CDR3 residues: CASSGAFPLGNEQFF. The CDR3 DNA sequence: TGTGCCAGCTCAGGGGCCTTTCCCTTAGGTAATGAGCAGTTCTTC.

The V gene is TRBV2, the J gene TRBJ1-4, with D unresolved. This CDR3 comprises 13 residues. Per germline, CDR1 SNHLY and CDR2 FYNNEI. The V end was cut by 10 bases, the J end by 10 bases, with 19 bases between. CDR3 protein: CAITSSPSLKLFF. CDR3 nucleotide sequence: TGTGCCATCACGTCGTCCCCGTCGTTAAAACTGTTTTTT.

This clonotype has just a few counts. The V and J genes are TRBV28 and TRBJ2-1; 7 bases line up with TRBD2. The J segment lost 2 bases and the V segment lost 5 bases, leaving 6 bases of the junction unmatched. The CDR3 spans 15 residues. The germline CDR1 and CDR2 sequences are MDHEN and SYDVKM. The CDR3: CASSVTSATYNEQFF. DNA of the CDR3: TGTGCCAGCAGTGTCACTAGCGCTACCTACAATGAGCAGTTCTTC. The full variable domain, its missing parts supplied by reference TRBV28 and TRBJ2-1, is DVKVTQSSRYLVKRTGEKVFLECVQDMDHENMFWYRQDPGLGLRLIYFSYDVKMKEKGDIPEGYSVSREKKERFSLILESASTNQTSMYLCASSVTSATYNEQFFGPGTRLTVL.

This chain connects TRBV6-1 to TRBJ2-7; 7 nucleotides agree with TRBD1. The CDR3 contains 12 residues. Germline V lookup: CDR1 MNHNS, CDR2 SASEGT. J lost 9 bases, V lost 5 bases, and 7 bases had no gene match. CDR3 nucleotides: TGTGCCAGCAGTACAGACAGGGTAGCGCAGTACTTC. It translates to CASSTDRVAQYF.

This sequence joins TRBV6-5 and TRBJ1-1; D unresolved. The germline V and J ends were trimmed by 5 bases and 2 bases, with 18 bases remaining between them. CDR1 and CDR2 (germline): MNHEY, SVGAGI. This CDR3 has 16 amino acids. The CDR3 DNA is TGTGCCAGCAGTCCTCCCCCGAGTAGGGTAAACACTGAAGCTTTCTTT. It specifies CASSPPPSRVNTEAFF.

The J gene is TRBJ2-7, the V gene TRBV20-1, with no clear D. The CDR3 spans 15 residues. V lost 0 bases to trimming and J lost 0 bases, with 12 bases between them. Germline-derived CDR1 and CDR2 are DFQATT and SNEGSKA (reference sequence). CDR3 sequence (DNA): TGCAGTGCTAGAGATGCGGCTCAGAGCTCCTACGAGCAGTACTTC. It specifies CSARDAAQSSYEQYF.

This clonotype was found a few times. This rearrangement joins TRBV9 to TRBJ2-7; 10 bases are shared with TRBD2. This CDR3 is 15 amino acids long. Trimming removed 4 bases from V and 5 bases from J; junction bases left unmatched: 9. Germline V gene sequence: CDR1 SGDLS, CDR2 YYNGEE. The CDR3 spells CASSTRTSGRDEQYF. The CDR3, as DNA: TGTGCCAGCAGCACCCGGACTAGCGGAAGGGACGAGCAGTACTTC.

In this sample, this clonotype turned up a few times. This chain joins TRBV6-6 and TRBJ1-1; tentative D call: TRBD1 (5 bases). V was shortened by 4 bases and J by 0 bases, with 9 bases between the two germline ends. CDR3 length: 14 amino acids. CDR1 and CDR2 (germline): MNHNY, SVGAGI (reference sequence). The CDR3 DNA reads TGTGCCAGCAGTTTAACGGACATGAACACTGAAGCTTTCTTT. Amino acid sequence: CASSLTDMNTEAFF.

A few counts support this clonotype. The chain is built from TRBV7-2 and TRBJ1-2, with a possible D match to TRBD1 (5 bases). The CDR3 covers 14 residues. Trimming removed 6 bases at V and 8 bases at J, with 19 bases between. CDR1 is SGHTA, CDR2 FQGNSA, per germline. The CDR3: CASSSTMTVGGYTF. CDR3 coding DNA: TGTGCCAGCAGTTCTACCATGACAGTAGGCGGCTACACCTTC.

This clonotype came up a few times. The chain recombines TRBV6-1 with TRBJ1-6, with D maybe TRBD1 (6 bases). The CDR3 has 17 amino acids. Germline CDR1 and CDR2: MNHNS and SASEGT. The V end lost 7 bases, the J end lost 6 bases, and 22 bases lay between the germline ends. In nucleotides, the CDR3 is TGTGCCAGCACCCCAGCTTGGGGGGCGAGGATTAATTCACCCCTCCACTTT. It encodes CASTPAWGARINSPLHF.

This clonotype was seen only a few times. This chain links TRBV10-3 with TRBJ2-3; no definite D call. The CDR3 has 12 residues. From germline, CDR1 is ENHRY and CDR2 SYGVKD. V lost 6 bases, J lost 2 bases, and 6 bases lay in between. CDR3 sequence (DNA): TGTGCCATCAGGCAAGACACAGATACGCAGTATTTT. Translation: CAIRQDTDTQYF.

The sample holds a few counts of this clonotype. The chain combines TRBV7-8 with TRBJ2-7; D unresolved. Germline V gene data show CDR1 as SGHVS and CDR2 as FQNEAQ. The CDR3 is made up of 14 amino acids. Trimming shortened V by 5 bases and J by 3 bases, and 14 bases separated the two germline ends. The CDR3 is CASSRLYTDYEQYF. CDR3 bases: TGTGCCAGCAGCCGCCTCTATACGGACTACGAGCAGTACTTC.

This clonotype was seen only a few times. CDR3 protein: CASSLAGRMETQYF. For the CDR3, the DNA is TGTGCCAGCAGCTTAGCAGGGCGTATGGAGACCCAGTACTTC. The V gene is TRBV7-2, the J gene TRBJ2-5; D unclear. The ends were cut back, 0 bases at V and 5 bases at J, with 10 bases in the middle. Per germline, CDR1 SGHTA and CDR2 FQGNSA. The CDR3 sequence is 14 residues long.